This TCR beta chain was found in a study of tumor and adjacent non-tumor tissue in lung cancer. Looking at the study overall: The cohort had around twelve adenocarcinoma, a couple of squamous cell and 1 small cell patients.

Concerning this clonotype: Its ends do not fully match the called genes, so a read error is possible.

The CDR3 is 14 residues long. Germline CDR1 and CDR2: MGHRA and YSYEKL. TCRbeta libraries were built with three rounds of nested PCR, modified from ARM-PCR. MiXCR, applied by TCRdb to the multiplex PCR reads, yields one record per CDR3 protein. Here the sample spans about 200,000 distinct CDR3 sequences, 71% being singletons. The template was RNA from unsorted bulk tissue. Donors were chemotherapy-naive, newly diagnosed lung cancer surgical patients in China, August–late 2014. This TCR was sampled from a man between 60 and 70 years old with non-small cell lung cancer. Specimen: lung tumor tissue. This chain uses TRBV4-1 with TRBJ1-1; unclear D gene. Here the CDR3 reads CAGSQDSMNTEAFF. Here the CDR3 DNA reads TGCGCCGGCAGCCAAGATTCCATGAACACTGAAGCTTTCTTT.